The 5 T cell receptor beta chains below all came from one sample that was sequenced in a study of T cells in Graves' hyperthyroidism and ophthalmopathy. Amplification yielded TCR beta CDR3 regions, with RNA transcripts as the source. The HTBI primer set was used in a first-round RT-PCR of the TCR CDR3. In TCRdb, the multiplex PCR reads were re-called with MiXCR into one record per CDR3 protein. The profile shows 300,000 to 400,000 distinct CDR3 sequences, roughly 20% of them singletons. The material sequenced was blood. The origin of the receptors is a man between 18 and 35 years old with Graves' ophthalmopathy.

This clonotype came up many times. This chain joins TRBV10-1 and TRBJ1-1; D unclear. Germline assignment: CDR1 WNHNN and CDR2 SYGVQD (reference sequence). V was cut by 0 bases and J by 7 bases, with 12 bases left in between. The length of the CDR3 is 14 residues. CDR3 DNA: TGCGCCAGCAGTGAGTCGAATTGGGGTGGTGAAGCTTTCTTT. It translates to CASSESNWGGEAFF.

V usage is TRBV5-4 and J usage is TRBJ2-7, with D perhaps being TRBD1 or TRBD2 (5 bases each). The V gene lost 3 bases and the J gene lost 2 bases, with 15 bases spanning the gap. There are 15 residues in the CDR3. CDR1 and CDR2 from the germline V gene are SGHNT and YYREEE (reference sequence). The CDR3 region has the DNA TGTGCCAGCAGCTCGGGGCCAAAGGAGGCCTACGAGCAGTACTTC. This sequence encodes CASSSGPKEAYEQYF.

This clonotype appeared many times. The chain carries TRBV5-8 and TRBJ2-7, with D possibly TRBD1 on 5 matching bases. The CDR3 runs 13 residues. Germline assignment: CDR1 SGHTS and CDR2 YDEGEE. V lost 4 bases, J lost 2 bases, and 10 bases lay in between. The chain's CDR3 is CASSPGHPYEQYF. CDR3 nucleotide sequence: TGTGCCAGCAGCCCTGGACATCCCTACGAGCAGTACTTC.

In this sample, this clonotype turned up many times. At one boundary the junction diverges from the germline segment, which might be a read error. This chain uses TRBV5-1 with TRBJ2-7, with D perhaps matching TRBD1 or TRBD2 (6 bases each). CDR3 length: 14 amino acids. The germline CDR1 and CDR2 sequences are SGHRS and YFSETQ. CDR3: CASSLGGSSYEQYF. The CDR3 DNA follows: TGTGCCAGCAGTTTAGGGGGGTCCTCCTACGAGCAGTACTTC. The full variable domain, completed using reference TRBV5-1 and TRBJ2-7, is KAGVTQTPRYLIKTRGQQVTLSCSPISGHRSVSWYQQTPGQGLQFLFEYFSETQRNKGNFPGRFSGRQFSNSRSEMNVSTLELGDSALYLCASSLGGSSYEQYFGPGTRLTVT.

This clonotype showed up many times. The chain recombines TRBV13 with TRBJ2-3; 9 nucleotides line up with TRBD1. CDR3 size: 14 residues. CDR1 and CDR2 from the germline V gene are PRHDT and FYEKMQ (reference sequence). V gave up 10 bases and J gave up 5 bases; unmatched junction bases: 10. CDR3 loop: CATTTGGARDTQYF. In nucleotides, the CDR3 is TGTGCCACCACAACAGGGGGCGCGCGAGATACGCAGTATTTT.